This TCR beta chain was sequenced for a study of regulatory T cells in long-lasting Graves disease. Study-level information: Graves' disease counted as persistent after over 5 years of antithyroid drugs with positive TSH receptor antibodies.

For TCR beta, libraries came from iRepertoire HTBI primers and Arm-PCR of CDR3 regions. TCRdb redid the calling of the multiplex PCR reads with MiXCR, one entry per CDR3 protein. The table shows 350,000 to 450,000 distinct CDR3 sequences, with less than 25% occurring only once. The sample's time point: persistent/refractory GD, antithyroid drugs over 5 years with positive TRAb. The TCR library was made from RNA extracted from PBMCs. Germline V gives CDR1 MDHEN, CDR2 SYDVKM. V gave up 6 bases and J gave up 2 bases; unmatched junction bases: 8. CDR3 length: 16 amino acids. The chain has TRBV28 and TRBJ2-7, with TRBD2 matching 12 bases. This sample comprised peripheral blood mononuclear cells (PBMCs), obtained when the disease was refractory, from a patient treated with antithyroid drugs. The origin of this receptor is a female donor with Graves disease. CDR3: CASRTSGLAGTYEQYF. CDR3 DNA sequence: TGTGCCAGCAGAACCTCGGGACTAGCGGGTACCTACGAGCAGTACTTC.